These 18 T cell receptor beta chains came from one sample sequenced in a study of quantifying T cell responses using KT2 cells. Across the whole study: RNA was reverse transcribed with TCR alpha and beta constant-region primers.

An oligo carrying a UMI was ligated to the cDNA 3' end. First-round PCR used 4 cycles and beta primers RC1.1 and RC1.2 covering TRBC1 and TRBC2. TCRdb used MiXCR to reprocess the UMI-ligation and nested PCR reads, holding one entry per CDR3 protein. The sample has about 33,000 distinct CDR3 sequences; about a tenth are singletons. Sequencing was done on a sample of PBMCs spiked with cells of the T cell clone KT2. Receptors originate from a human donor.

This clonotype has a count of ten or more. The chain couples TRBV20-1 to TRBJ1-1; D might be TRBD1 (5 bases). Germline loops: CDR1 DFQATT, CDR2 SNEGSKA (reference sequence). The length of the CDR3 is 15 residues. The germline V and J ends were trimmed by 1 base and 2 bases, with 14 bases remaining between them. The chain's CDR3 is CSARGHLRDNTEAFF. The CDR3 DNA follows: TGCAGTGCTAGAGGTCACCTCCGGGACAACACTGAAGCTTTCTTT.

In this sample, this clonotype turned up many times. For the CDR3, the DNA is TGTGCCAGCAGCTTACTAGCGGGATACAATGAGCAGTTCTTC. Translating it yields CASSLLAGYNEQFF. This rearrangement joins TRBV7-9 to TRBJ2-1; 9 nucleotides agree with TRBD2. The CDR3 loop spans 14 amino acids. Trimming at V came to 2 bases and at J to 4 bases, leaving 0 bases not matched to a gene. Germline V lookup: CDR1 SEHNR, CDR2 FQNEAQ (reference sequence).

This rearrangement joins TRBV12-3 or TRBV12-4 to TRBJ1-5; D is perhaps TRBD1 (5 bases). CDR3 size: 12 residues. V lost 6 bases and J lost 7, with 10 bases in between. CDR3 sequence: CASRAGGQPQHF. CDR3 DNA sequence: TGTGCCAGCAGAGCCGGGGGGCAGCCCCAGCATTTT.

The chain employs TRBV29-1 and TRBJ2-5; D is unresolved. The CDR3 runs to 12 residues. The germline CDR1 and CDR2 sequences are SQVTM and ANQGSEA. V was shortened by 4 bases and J by 1 base, with 7 bases between the two germline ends. The CDR3 DNA reads as TGCAGCGTTGCTGGAATCCAAGAGACCCAGTACTTC. Translating gives CSVAGIQETQYF.

This clonotype has a handful of counts. The V and J genes are TRBV27 and TRBJ2-3; D possibly corresponds to TRBD2 (7 bases). Germline V gives CDR1 MNHEY, CDR2 SMNVEV (reference sequence). This CDR3 spans 14 amino acids. Trimming removed 8 bases at V and 4 bases at J, with 16 bases between. CDR3: CASRGGGPSDTQYF. Here the CDR3 DNA reads TGTGCCAGCCGTGGGGGGGGCCCCTCAGATACGCAGTATTTT.

This clonotype showed up many times. The chain combines TRBV11-2 with TRBJ2-7, with no clear D. Germline V CDR1 and CDR2: SGHAT, FQNNGV. V dropped 5 bases and J dropped 1 base, with 9 bases sitting between them. The CDR3 runs 13 residues. The CDR3 protein is CASSPPRSYEQYF. CDR3 nucleotide sequence: TGTGCCAGCAGCCCCCCTCGTTCCTACGAGCAGTACTTC.

This clonotype occurred many times. The gene calls are TRBV10-3 and TRBJ1-5; 9 nucleotides align to TRBD1. V lost 0 bases, J lost 7 bases, and 4 bases stayed unmatched. CDR3 length: 15 amino acids. Germline V gives CDR1 ENHRY, CDR2 SYGVKD. For the CDR3, the DNA is TGTGCCATCAGTGAGTCGCAGGGACAGGGCCAGCCCCAGCATTTT. Encoded protein: CAISESQGQGQPQHF.

The chain couples TRBV30 to TRBJ2-1; either TRBD1 or TRBD2 may fit D (5 bases each). Germline assignment: CDR1 GTSNPN and CDR2 SVGIG (reference sequence). The CDR3 is 12 residues long. The V and J ends lost 5 bases and 4 bases respectively, with 9 bases between them. The CDR3 spells CAWGGPYNEQFF. As DNA, the CDR3 is TGTGCCTGGGGGGGACCTTACAATGAGCAGTTCTTC. Together with reference TRBV30 and TRBJ2-1, the CDR3 gives the full variable domain: SQTIHQWPATLVQPVGSPLSLECTVEGTSNPNLYWYRQAAGRGLQLLFYSVGIGQISSEVPQNLSASRPQDRQFILSSKKLLLSDSGFYLCAWGGPYNEQFFGPGTRLTVL.

This clonotype has a handful of counts. The rearrangement joins TRBV7-9 to TRBJ1-2; 7 bases map to TRBD1. The V and J ends lost 5 bases and 4 bases, in that order; junction bases with no gene match: 4. Per the germline V gene, CDR1 is SEHNR and CDR2 is FQNEAQ (reference sequence). The CDR3 is 13 amino acids. CDR3 bases: TGTGCCAGCAGCCCGGACAGGAGCTATGGCTACACCTTC. It specifies CASSPDRSYGYTF.

This clonotype appeared a few times. The CDR3 region is CASSRVIGATNEKLFF. CDR3 DNA: TGTGCCAGCAGCCGTGTAATAGGGGCAACTAATGAAAAACTGTTTTTT. The chain joins TRBV7-8 to TRBJ1-4; weak D call: TRBD1 (5 bases). The germline V gene encodes CDR1 SGHVS and CDR2 FQNEAQ. CDR3 length: 16 amino acids. Trimming took 5 bases from V and 0 from J, leaving 13 bases between them.

This sequence joins TRBV15 and TRBJ2-1; 7 nucleotides match TRBD2. The CDR3 contains 14 residues. Per germline, CDR1 LNHNV and CDR2 YYDKDF (reference sequence). J gave up 12 bases and V 0 bases, and 8 bases lay outside the gene matches. CDR3 in amino acids: CATSRDPSGDWQFF. DNA of the CDR3: TGTGCCACCAGCAGAGATCCGAGCGGGGATTGGCAGTTCTTC.

This clonotype was detected only a few times. The chain has TRBV7-2 and TRBJ1-2; 8 positions agree with TRBD1. Trimming took 1 base from V and 3 from J; bases not matched to a gene: 4. Germline CDR1 and CDR2: SGHTA and FQGNSA. This CDR3 has 15 residues. The CDR3 is CASSLGLTGDYGYTF. The CDR3 coding sequence is TGTGCCAGCAGCTTAGGCCTGACAGGGGACTATGGCTACACCTTC.

The chain combines TRBV16 with TRBJ1-1; D not resolved. V was pared by 2 bases and J by 4 bases, with 14 bases between. The CDR3 totals 15 residues. CDR1 is KGHSY, CDR2 FQNENV, per germline. The CDR3 is CASSQPSGTFTEAFF. The CDR3 coding sequence is TGTGCCAGCAGCCAACCCTCGGGCACCTTCACTGAAGCTTTCTTT.

V gene TRBV12-3 or TRBV12-4 combines with J gene TRBJ2-5, with 12 bases fitting TRBD2. V shed 4 bases and J 7 bases; nucleotides not matched to a gene: 7. The CDR3 spans 15 residues. The CDR3, as DNA: TGTGCCAGCAGTTACCTGTCTAGCGGGAGGGCGACCCAGTACTTC. It translates to CASSYLSSGRATQYF.

There are a few counts of this clonotype. The chain combines TRBV6-1 with TRBJ1-6, with D possibly TRBD1 on 5 matching bases. Trimming removed 7 bases from V and 9 bases from J, with 13 bases in between. The CDR3 covers 13 residues. Germline V gene sequence: CDR1 MNHNS, CDR2 SASEGT. This chain's CDR3 is CASTAGIGSPLHF. For the CDR3, the DNA is TGTGCCAGCACAGCAGGGATTGGTTCACCCCTCCACTTT.

The chain is built from TRBV21-1 and TRBJ2-5; TRBD1 was called by the table and not checked on the DNA. TRBV21-1 is tagged as a pseudogene. This CDR3 has 13 residues. This CDR3 reads CSSFNRGRETQYF. The CDR3 nucleotides read TGTTCCAGCTTTAACAGGGGGCGGGAGACCCAGTACTTC.

This clonotype was found many times. V gene TRBV29-1 combines with J gene TRBJ1-1; unclear D gene. V was pared by 3 bases and J by 7 bases, with 12 bases between. The length of the CDR3 is 12 residues. Germline V lookup: CDR1 SQVTM, CDR2 ANQGSEA. The CDR3 protein is CSVDSDIGEAFF. In DNA form, the CDR3 reads TGCAGCGTTGACAGCGACATCGGTGAAGCTTTCTTT.

This clonotype was recorded at least ten times. The chain combines TRBV10-3 with TRBJ2-7; 7 bases agree with TRBD1. The germline gives CDR1 ENHRY, CDR2 SYGVKD. This CDR3 spans 14 amino acids. With V trimmed by 8 bases and J by 4 bases, 11 bases remained unmatched. For the CDR3, the DNA is TGTGCCATCGGCTCCGGGACAGATTGGTACGAGCAGTACTTC. Translated: CAIGSGTDWYEQYF.